This T cell receptor beta chain was identified during a study of blood T cell repertoires in COVID-19. Turning to the study itself: T cells, B-cell-depleted T cells, or PBMCs supplied cDNA or gDNA.

Sequencing was performed with immunoSEQ multiplex PCR; in TCRdb, only in-frame clones are kept and a portion is missing. Found here are under 150,000 clones, about 86% of them singletons; the top ten hold roughly 4.3%. Trimming removed 6 bases from V and 9 bases from J, with 12 bases in between. CDR3 length: 12 amino acids. In germline, CDR1 is MNHEY, CDR2 SVGEGT. Sequencing was carried out using peripheral blood. This sequence was found in a woman aged 40 to 50 with acute or convalescent COVID-19. This chain links TRBV6-2 or TRBV6-3 with TRBJ2-1, with D possibly matching TRBD2 (6 bases). CDR3: CASSPLALEQFF. The CDR3 coding sequence is TGTGCCAGCAGCCCCCTAGCGCTTGAGCAGTTCTTC.